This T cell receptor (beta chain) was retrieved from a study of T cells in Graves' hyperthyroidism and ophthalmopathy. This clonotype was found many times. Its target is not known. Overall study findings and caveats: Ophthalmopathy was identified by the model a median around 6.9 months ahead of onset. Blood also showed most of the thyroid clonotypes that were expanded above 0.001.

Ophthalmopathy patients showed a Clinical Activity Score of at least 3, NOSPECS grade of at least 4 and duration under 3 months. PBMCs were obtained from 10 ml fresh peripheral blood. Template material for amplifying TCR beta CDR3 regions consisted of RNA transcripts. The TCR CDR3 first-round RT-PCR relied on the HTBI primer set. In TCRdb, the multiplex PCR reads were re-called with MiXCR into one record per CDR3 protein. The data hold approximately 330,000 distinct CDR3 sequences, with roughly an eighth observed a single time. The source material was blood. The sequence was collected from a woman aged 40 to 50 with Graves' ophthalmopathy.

The CDR3 bases are TGTGCCAGCAGCACCATAGTGATCCCCTACGAGCAGTACTTC. Its translation is CASSTIVIPYEQYF. This chain connects TRBV28 to TRBJ2-7; D remains unclear. The CDR3 is 14 residues long. Trimming pared 6 bases from V and 2 bases from J, leaving 14 bases between. Per the germline V gene, CDR1 is MDHEN and CDR2 is SYDVKM.